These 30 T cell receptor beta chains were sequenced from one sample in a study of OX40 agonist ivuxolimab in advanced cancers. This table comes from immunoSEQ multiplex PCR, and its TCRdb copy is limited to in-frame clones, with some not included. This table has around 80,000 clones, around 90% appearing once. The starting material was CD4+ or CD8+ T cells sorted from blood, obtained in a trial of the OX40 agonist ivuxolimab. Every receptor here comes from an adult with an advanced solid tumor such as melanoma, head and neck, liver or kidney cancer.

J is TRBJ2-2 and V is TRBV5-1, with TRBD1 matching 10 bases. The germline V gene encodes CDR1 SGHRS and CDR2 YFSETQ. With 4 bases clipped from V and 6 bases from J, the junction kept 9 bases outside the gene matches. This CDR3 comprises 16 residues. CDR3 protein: CASSLRDRGLSGELFF. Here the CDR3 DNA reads TGCGCCAGCAGCCTACGGGACAGGGGCCTTTCCGGGGAGCTGTTTTTT.

The chain's CDR3 is CASSEAGTVSGNTIYF. DNA for the CDR3: TGCGCCAGCAGTGAGGCCGGGACGGTCTCTGGAAACACCATATATTTT. This chain links TRBV10-1 with TRBJ1-3, with D perhaps TRBD1 (5 bases). Trimming left V 2 bases short and J 0 bases short, with 11 bases between. This CDR3 is 16 amino acids long. The germline V gene encodes CDR1 WNHNN and CDR2 SYGVQD (reference sequence).

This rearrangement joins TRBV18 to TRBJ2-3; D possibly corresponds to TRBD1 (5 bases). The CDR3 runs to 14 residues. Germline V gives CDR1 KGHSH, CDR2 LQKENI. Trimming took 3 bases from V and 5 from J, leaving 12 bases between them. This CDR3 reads CASSPYGHEDTQYF. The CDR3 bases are TGTGCCAGCTCACCCTACGGACACGAAGATACGCAGTATTTT.

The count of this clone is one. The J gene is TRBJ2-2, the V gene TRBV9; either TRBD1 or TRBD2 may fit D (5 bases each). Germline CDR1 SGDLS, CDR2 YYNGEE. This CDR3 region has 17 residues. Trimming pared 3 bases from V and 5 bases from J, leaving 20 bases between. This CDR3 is CASSGKSWDGGTGELFF. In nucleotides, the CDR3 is TGTGCCAGCAGCGGGAAAAGCTGGGACGGTGGGACCGGGGAGCTGTTTTTT.

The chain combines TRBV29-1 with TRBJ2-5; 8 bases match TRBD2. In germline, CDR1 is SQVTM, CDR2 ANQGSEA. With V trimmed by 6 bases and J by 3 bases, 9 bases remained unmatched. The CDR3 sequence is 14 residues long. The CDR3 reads CSVPGGGQEETQYF. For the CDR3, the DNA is TGCAGCGTACCTGGCGGGGGGCAAGAAGAGACCCAGTACTTC.

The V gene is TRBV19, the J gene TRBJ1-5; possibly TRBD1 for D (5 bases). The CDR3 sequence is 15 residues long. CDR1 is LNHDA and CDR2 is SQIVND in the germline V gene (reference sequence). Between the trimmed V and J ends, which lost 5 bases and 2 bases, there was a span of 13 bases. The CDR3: CASSLTVYGNQPQHF. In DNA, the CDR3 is TGTGCCAGTAGTTTGACAGTTTATGGCAATCAGCCCCAGCATTTT.

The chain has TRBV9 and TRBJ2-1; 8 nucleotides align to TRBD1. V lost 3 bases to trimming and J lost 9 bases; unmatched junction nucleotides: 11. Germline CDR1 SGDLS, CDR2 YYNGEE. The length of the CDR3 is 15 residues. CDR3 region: CASSATGGMGTEQFF. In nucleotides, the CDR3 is TGTGCCAGCAGCGCCACAGGGGGTATGGGGACTGAGCAGTTCTTC.

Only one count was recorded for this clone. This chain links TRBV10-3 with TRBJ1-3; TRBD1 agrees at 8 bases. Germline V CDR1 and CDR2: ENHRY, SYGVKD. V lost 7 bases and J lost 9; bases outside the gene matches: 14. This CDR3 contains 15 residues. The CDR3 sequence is CAITGGTGYRPTIYF. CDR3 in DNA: TGTGCCATCACCGGTGGGACAGGCTACCGTCCCACCATATATTTT.

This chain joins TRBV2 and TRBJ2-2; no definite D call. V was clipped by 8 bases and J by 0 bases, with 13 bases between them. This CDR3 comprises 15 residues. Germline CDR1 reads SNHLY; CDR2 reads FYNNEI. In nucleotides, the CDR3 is TGTGCCAGCGATTTGGATCAGACGAACACCGGGGAGCTGTTTTTT. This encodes CASDLDQTNTGELFF.

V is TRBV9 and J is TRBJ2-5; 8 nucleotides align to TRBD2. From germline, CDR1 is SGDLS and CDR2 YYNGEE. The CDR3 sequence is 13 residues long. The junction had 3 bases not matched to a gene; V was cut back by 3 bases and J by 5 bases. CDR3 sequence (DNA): TGTGCCAGCAGCGGGACGGGGGGGGAGACCCAGTACTTC. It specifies CASSGTGGETQYF.

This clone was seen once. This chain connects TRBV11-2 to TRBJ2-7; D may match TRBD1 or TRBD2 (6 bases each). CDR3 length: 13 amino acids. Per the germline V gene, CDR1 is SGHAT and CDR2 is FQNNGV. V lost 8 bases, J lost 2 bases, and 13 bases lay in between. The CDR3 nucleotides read TGTGCCAGCTCCGGAGGGGGGCCCTACGAGCAGTACTTC. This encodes CASSGGGPYEQYF.

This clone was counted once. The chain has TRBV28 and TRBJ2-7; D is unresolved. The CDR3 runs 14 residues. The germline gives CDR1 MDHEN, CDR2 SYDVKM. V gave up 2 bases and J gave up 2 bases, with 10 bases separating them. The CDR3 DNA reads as TGTGCCAGCAGTTTAAGTCGCGGACCCTACGAGCAGTACTTC. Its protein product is CASSLSRGPYEQYF.

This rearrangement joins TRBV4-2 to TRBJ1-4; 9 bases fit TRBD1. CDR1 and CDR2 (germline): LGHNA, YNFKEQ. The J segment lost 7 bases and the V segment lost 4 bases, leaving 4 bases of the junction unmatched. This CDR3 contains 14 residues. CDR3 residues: CASSRGQGTEKLFF. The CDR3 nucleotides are TGTGCCAGCAGCCGGGGACAGGGAACTGAAAAACTGTTTTTT.

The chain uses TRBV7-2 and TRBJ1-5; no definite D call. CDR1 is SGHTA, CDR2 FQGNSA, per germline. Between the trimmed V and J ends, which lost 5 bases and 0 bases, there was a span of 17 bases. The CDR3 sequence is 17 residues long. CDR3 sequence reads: CASSTSPTFYSNQPQHF. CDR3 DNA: TGTGCCAGCAGCACCTCCCCGACGTTCTATAGCAATCAGCCCCAGCATTTT.

The CDR3 nucleotides are TGTGCCAGCAGCTTACGGACGGAGAATGAAAAACTGTTTTTT. The encoded protein is CASSLRTENEKLFF. The chain carries TRBV7-2 and TRBJ1-4; D gene unclear. Between the trimmed V and J ends, which lost 2 bases and 5 bases, there was a span of 9 bases. The CDR3 consists of 14 residues. Germline lookup yields CDR1 SGHTA and CDR2 FQGNSA.

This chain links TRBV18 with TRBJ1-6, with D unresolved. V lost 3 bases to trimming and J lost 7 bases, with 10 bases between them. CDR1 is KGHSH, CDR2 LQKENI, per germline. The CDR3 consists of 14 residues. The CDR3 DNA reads TGTGCCAGCTCACCCGAGGGAGGGAATTCACCCCTCCACTTT. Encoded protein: CASSPEGGNSPLHF.

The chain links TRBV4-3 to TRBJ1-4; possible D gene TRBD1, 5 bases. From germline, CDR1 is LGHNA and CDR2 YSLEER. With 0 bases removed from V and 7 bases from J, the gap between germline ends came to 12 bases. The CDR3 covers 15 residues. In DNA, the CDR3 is TGCGCCAGCAGCCAAGAAGGTTGGCAGGGTGAAAAACTGTTTTTT. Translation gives CASSQEGWQGEKLFF.

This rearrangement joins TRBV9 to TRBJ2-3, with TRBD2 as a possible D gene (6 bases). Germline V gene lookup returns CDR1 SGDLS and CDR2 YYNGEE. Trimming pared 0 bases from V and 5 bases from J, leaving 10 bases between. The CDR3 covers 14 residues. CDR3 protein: CASSVAGVVDTQYF. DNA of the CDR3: TGTGCCAGCAGCGTAGCGGGGGTAGTAGATACGCAGTATTTT. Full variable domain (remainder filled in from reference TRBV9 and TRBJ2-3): DSGVTQTPKHLITATGQRVTLRCSPRSGDLSVYWYQQSLDQGLQFLIQYYNGEERAKGNILERFSAQQFPDLHSELNLSSLELGDSALYFCASSVAGVVDTQYFGPGTRLTVL.

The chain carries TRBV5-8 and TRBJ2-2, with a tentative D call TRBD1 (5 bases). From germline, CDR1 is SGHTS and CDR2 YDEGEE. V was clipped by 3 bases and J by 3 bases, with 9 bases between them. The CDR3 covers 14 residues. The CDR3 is CASSSRQYTGELFF. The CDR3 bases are TGTGCCAGCAGCTCGAGACAGTACACCGGGGAGCTGTTTTTT.

For the CDR3, the DNA is TGTGCCAGCAGTCGATTCGGGAGCGGGGGGTATTACAATGAGCAGTTCTTC. Translation: CASSRFGSGGYYNEQFF. This chain links TRBV5-6 with TRBJ2-1; the match to TRBD2 covers 9 bases. With V trimmed by 5 bases and J by 4 bases, 13 bases remained unmatched. This CDR3 region has 17 residues. Germline V gives CDR1 SGHDT, CDR2 YYEEEE.

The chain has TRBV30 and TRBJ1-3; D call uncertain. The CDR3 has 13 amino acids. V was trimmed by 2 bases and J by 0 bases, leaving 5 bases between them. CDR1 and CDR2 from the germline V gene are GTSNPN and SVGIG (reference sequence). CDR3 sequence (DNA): TGTGCCTGGAGTCCTAGCTCTGGAAACACCATATATTTT. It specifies CAWSPSSGNTIYF.

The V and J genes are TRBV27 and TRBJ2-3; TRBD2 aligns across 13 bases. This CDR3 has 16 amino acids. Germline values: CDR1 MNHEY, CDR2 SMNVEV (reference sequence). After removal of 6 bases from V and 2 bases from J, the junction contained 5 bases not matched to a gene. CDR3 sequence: CASSRLAGGPTDTQYF. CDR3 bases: TGTGCCAGCAGCCGACTAGCGGGGGGCCCCACAGATACGCAGTATTTT.

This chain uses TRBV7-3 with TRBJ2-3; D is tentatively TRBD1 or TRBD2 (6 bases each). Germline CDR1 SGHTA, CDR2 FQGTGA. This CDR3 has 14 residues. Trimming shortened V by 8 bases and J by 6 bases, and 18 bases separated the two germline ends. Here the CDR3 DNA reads TGTGCCAGCGGAATGGGGACAAGCGGGGATACGCAGTATTTT. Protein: CASGMGTSGDTQYF.

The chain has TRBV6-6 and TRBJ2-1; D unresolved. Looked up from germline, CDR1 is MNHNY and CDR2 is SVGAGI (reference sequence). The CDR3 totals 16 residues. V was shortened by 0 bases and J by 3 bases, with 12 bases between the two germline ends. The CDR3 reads CASSYSRRVVYNEQFF. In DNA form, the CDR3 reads TGTGCCAGCAGTTACTCGAGAAGGGTGGTCTACAATGAGCAGTTCTTC.

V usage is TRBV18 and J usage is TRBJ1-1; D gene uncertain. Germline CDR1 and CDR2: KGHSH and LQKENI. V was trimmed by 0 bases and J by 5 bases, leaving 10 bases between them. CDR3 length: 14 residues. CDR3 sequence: CASSPPVGRTEAFF. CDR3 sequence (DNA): TGTGCCAGCTCACCACCGGTAGGGAGGACTGAAGCTTTCTTT.

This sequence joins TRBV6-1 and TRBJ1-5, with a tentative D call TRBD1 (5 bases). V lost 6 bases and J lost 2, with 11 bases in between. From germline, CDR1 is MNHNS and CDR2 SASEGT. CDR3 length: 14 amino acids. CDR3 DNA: TGTGCCAGCAGCGGGGACGGCCGCAATCAGCCCCAGCATTTT. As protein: CASSGDGRNQPQHF.

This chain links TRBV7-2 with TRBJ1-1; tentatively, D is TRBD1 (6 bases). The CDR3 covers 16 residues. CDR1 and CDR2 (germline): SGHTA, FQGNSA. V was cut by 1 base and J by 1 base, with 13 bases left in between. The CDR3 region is CASSLESGTWNTEAFF. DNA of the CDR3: TGTGCCAGCAGCTTAGAGTCAGGGACATGGAACACTGAAGCTTTCTTT. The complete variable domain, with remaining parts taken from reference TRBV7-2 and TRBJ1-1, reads GAGVSQSPSNKVTEKGKDVELRCDPISGHTALYWYRQSLGQGLEFLIYFQGNSAPDKSGLPSDRFSAERTGGSVSTLTIQRTQQEDSAVYLCASSLESGTWNTEAFFGQGTRLTVV.

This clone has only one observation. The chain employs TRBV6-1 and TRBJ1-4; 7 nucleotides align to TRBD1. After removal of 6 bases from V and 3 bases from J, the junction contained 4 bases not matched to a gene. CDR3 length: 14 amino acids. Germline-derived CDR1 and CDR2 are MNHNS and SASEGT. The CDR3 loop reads CASRTGLANEKLFF. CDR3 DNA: TGTGCCAGCAGGACAGGGTTAGCTAATGAAAAACTGTTTTTT.

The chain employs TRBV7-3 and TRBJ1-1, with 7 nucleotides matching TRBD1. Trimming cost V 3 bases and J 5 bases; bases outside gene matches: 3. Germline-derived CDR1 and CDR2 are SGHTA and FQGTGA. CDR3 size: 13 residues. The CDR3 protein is CASSFQGDTEAFF. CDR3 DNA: TGTGCCAGCAGCTTCCAGGGGGATACTGAAGCTTTCTTT.

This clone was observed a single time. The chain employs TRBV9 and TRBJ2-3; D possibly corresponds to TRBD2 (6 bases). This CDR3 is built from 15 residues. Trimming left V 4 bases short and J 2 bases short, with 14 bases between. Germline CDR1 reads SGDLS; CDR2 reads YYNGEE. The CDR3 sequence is CASSIRDFNTDTQYF. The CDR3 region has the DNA TGTGCCAGCAGCATCCGGGACTTTAACACAGATACGCAGTATTTT. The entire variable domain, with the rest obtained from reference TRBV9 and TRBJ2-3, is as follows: DSGVTQTPKHLITATGQRVTLRCSPRSGDLSVYWYQQSLDQGLQFLIQYYNGEERAKGNILERFSAQQFPDLHSELNLSSLELGDSALYFCASSIRDFNTDTQYFGPGTRLTVL.